This T cell receptor (beta chain) was obtained from a study of monozygotic twins with inflammatory bowel disease. TCRdb re-called the 5' RACE reads; one entry per CDR3 protein, DNA not given. The sample's table shows more than 350,000 distinct CDR3 sequences. Germline V gene lookup returns CDR1 MNHEY and CDR2 SVGEGT. The CDR3 contains 13 residues. This receptor was identified in a human donor with ulcerative colitis or Crohn's disease, or a healthy co-twin of an affected twin (not recorded which). Source material: blood. The chain carries TRBV6-2 or TRBV6-3 and TRBJ1-2; TCRdb's assignment of TRBD1 cannot be checked, as there is no DNA. CDR3 residues: CASSYRGRYGYTF.